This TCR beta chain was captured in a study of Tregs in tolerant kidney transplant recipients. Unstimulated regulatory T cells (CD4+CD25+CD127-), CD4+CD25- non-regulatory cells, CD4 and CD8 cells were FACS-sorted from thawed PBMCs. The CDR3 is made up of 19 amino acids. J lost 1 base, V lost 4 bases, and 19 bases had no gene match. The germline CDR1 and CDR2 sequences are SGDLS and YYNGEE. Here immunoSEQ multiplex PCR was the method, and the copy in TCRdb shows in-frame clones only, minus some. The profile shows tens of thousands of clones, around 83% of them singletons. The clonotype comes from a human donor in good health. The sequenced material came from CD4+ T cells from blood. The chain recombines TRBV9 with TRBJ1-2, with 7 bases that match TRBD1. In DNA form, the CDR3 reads TGTGCCAGCAGCATCCCTCCCCGGGACAGCTTTACACATAACTATGGCTACACCTTC. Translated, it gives CASSIPPRDSFTHNYGYTF.